Sequencing of this T cell receptor (beta chain) was carried out in a study of T cells in Graves' hyperthyroidism and ophthalmopathy. Whole-study results and caveats: Blood also held most thyroid clonotypes expanded beyond 0.001.

Hyperthyroidism of Graves' type that showed no ophthalmopathy progression within 18 months was stable. Investigators excluded patients with uncontrolled infection, other autoimmune disease, pregnancy or lactation. This clonotype was detected many times. Its target is unknown. Amplification of TCR beta CDR3 regions was performed using RNA transcripts as template. The study used the HTBI primer set for a first-round RT-PCR of the TCR CDR3. From the multiplex PCR reads, TCRdb called clonotypes with MiXCR, one entry per CDR3 protein. The sample contains fewer than 550,000 distinct CDR3 sequences, 15% to 17% of which appear only once. Trimming cost V 9 bases and J 2 bases, with 17 bases left between them. Looked up from germline, CDR1 is MNHNS and CDR2 is SASEGT. The CDR3 has 15 residues.

The V and J genes are TRBV6-1 and TRBJ1-5, with D tentatively TRBD1 (5 bases). Material for sequencing was blood. The sequence came from a woman under 30 with Graves' hyperthyroidism. As DNA, the CDR3 is TGTGCCAGTACTGACTTAGGGGTAGGCAATCAGCCCCAGCATTTT. Translating it yields CASTDLGVGNQPQHF.